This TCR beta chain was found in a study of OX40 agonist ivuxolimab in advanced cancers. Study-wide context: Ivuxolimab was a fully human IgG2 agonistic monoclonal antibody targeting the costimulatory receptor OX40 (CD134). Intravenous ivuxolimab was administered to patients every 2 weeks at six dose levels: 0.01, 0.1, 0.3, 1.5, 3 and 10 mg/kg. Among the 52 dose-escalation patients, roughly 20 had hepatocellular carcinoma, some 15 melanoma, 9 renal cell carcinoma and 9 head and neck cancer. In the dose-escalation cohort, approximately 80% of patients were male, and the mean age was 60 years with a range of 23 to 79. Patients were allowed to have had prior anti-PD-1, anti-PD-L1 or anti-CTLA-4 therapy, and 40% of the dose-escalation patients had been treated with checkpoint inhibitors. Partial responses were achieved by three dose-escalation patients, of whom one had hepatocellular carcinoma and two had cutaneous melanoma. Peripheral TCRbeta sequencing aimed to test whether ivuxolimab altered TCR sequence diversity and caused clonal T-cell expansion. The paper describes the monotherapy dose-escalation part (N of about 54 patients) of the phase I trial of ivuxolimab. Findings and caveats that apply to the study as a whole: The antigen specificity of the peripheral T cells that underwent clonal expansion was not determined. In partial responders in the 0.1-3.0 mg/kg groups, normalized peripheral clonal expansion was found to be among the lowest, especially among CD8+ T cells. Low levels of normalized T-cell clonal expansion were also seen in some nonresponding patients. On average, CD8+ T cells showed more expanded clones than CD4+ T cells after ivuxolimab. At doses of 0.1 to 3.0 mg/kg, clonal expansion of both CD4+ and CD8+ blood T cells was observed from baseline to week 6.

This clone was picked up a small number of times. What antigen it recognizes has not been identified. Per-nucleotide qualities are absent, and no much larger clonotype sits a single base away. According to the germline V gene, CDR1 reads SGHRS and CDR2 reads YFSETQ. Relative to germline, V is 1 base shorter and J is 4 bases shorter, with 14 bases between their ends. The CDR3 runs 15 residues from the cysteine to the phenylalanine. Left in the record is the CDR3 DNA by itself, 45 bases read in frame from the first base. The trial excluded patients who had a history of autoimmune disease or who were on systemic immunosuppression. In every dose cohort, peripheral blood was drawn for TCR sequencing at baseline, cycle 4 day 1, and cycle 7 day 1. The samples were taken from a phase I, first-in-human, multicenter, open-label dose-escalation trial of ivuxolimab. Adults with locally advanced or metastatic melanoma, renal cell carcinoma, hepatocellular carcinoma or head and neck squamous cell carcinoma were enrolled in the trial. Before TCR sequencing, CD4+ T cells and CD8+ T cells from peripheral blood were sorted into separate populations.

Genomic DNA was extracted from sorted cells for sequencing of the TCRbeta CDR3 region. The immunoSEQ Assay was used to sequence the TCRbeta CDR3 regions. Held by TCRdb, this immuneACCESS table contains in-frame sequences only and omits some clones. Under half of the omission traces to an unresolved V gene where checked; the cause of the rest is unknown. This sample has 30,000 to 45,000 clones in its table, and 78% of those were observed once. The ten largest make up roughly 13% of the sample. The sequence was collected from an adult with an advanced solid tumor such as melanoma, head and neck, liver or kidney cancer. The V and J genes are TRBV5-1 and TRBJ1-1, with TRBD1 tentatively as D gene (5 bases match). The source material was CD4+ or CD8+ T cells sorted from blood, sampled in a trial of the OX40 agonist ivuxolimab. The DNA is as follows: TGCGCCAGCAGCTTGAGGACGGTGGGGGGCACTGAAGCTTTCTTT. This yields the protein CASSLRTVGGTEAFF.